This note documents a single T cell receptor beta chain sequence. This specimen comes from a study of blood T cell repertoires in COVID-19. Overall study context: Specimens from acute and convalescent COVID-19 originated in the United States, Italy and Spain. Sources were T cells, B-cell-depleted T cells, or PBMCs; the material itself was cDNA or gDNA.

CDR1 is GTSNPN, CDR2 SVGIG, per germline (reference sequence). The CDR3 is 13 amino acids. V dropped 3 bases and J dropped 2; count of bases not matched to a gene: 3. In the authors' workflow: Estimated nucleated cell counts came from reference gene primer amplification. Sequencing used immunoSEQ multiplex PCR; TCRdb keeps in-frame clones, though not all of them. V and J calls and clone size are given by that table; D and trimming were obtained from the DNA. The sample consists of about 130,000 clones, about 80% of them appearing once. The TCR sequence derives from a man aged 40-55 years with active or convalescent COVID-19. Sequencing used peripheral blood. The chain joins TRBV30 to TRBJ1-1; 7 nucleotides agree with TRBD1. In DNA form, the CDR3 reads TGTGCCTGGAGAAGACAGGGAAACACTGAAGCTTTCTTT. It encodes CAWRRQGNTEAFF.